This T cell receptor (beta chain) was profiled in a study of radiotherapy plus CTLA-4 blockade in lung cancer. Regarding the study as a whole: TCR clones of tumor origin grew in blood after radiotherapy plus ipilimumab.

As concerns this clone: Its antigen is still unknown.

Ipilimumab CTLA-4 blockade and focal radiation were given to patients with chemo-refractory metastatic non-small-cell lung cancer. The CDR3 consists of 15 residues. Looked up from germline, CDR1 is MNHEY and CDR2 is SMNVEV (reference sequence). Trimming shortened V by 3 bases and J by 5 bases, and 17 bases separated the two germline ends. Generated by immunoSEQ multiplex PCR, the TCRdb table keeps only in-frame clones and is missing some. The sample carries tens of thousands of clones, around 73% recorded once. The V and J genes are TRBV27 and TRBJ2-7; D might be TRBD1 (6 bases). Sequenced here: peripheral blood, sampled from a patient treated with radiotherapy plus ipilimumab. This sequence originates from a human donor with non-small cell lung cancer who had stable disease on radiotherapy plus ipilimumab. The CDR3 reads CASSFPGRGFNEQYF. The CDR3 region has the DNA TGTGCCAGCAGTTTCCCGGGCAGGGGCTTCAACGAGCAGTACTTC.